One sample yielded the 14 T cell receptor beta chains listed below, sequenced in a study of blood T cell repertoires in COVID-19. This table comes from immunoSEQ multiplex PCR, and its TCRdb copy is limited to in-frame clones, with some not included. The table includes fewer than 250,000 clones, about 90% detected once. The material sequenced was peripheral blood. The receptor source for this set is a woman in her fifties or sixties with acute or convalescent COVID-19.

The chain's CDR3 is CASSLATGGSLGANVLTF. For the CDR3, the DNA is TGTGCCAGCAGCTTAGCCACAGGGGGCTCGTTGGGGGCCAACGTCCTGACTTTC. J is TRBJ2-6 and V is TRBV7-8; 9 bases line up with TRBD1. The J segment lost 4 bases and the V segment lost 0 bases, leaving 7 bases of the junction unmatched. Germline loops: CDR1 SGHVS, CDR2 FQNEAQ. The CDR3 spans 18 residues.

The chain employs TRBV6-4 and TRBJ2-1; 13 bases fit TRBD2. The ends lost 7 bases at V and 0 bases at J; junction bases unmatched: 12. The CDR3 is 19 residues long. The germline gives CDR1 MRHNA, CDR2 SNTAGT. In DNA form, the CDR3 reads TGTGCCAGCACCCACTGGGGGACTAGCGGGACTAGCTCCTACAATGAGCAGTTCTTC. This encodes CASTHWGTSGTSSYNEQFF.

The chain recombines TRBV2 with TRBJ2-6; D is unresolved. V shed 0 bases and J shed 0 bases, with 12 bases lying between them. The CDR3 runs to 18 residues. The V gene's germline CDR1 is SNHLY and CDR2 FYNNEI. This CDR3 is CASSEARIKSSGANVLTF. Here the CDR3 DNA reads TGTGCCAGCAGTGAAGCGCGAATTAAAAGCTCTGGGGCCAACGTCCTGACTTTC.

CDR3: CASSLILGGGYYGYTF. The CDR3 region has the DNA TGTGCCAGCAGCCTAATCCTTGGGGGAGGATACTATGGCTACACCTTC. The chain employs TRBV14 and TRBJ1-2, with D possibly matching TRBD1 (5 bases). The V and J ends lost 4 bases and 3 bases respectively, with 18 bases between them. The CDR3 is made up of 16 amino acids. The germline gives CDR1 SGHDN, CDR2 FVKESK.

The gene calls are TRBV5-4 and TRBJ1-4; D unresolved. This CDR3 comprises 13 residues. With 5 bases removed from V and 3 bases from J, the gap between germline ends came to 8 bases. Germline CDR1 reads SGHNT; CDR2 reads YYREEE (reference sequence). The CDR3 sequence is CASSPRANEKLFF. DNA for the CDR3: TGTGCCAGCAGTCCCCGAGCTAATGAAAAACTGTTTTTT.

V usage is TRBV7-9 and J usage is TRBJ2-1, with TRBD1 as a possible D gene (6 bases). CDR3 length equals 12 residues. Trimming left V 5 bases short and J 9 bases short, with 11 bases between. From germline, CDR1 is SEHNR and CDR2 FQNEAQ (reference sequence). CDR3 sequence reads: CASSPLGGEQFF. The CDR3 coding sequence is TGTGCCAGCAGCCCCCTAGGGGGTGAGCAGTTCTTC.

The chain carries TRBV5-5 and TRBJ1-1, with D perhaps TRBD1 (6 bases). V lost 5 bases and J lost 1, with 9 bases in between. Germline V gene sequence: CDR1 SGHKS, CDR2 YYEKEE (reference sequence). The CDR3 contains 13 residues. The CDR3 bases are TGTGCCAGCAGATGGGACACGAACACTGAAGCTTTCTTT. It yields the protein CASRWDTNTEAFF.

This sequence joins TRBV7-9 and TRBJ1-1; tentative D call: TRBD1 (5 bases). This CDR3 has 12 residues. V gave up 6 bases and J gave up 3 bases, with 8 bases separating them. Germline assignment: CDR1 SEHNR and CDR2 FQNEAQ (reference sequence). The CDR3 DNA reads as TGTGCCAGCAGAAGGGGTGACACTGAAGCTTTCTTT. This gives the protein CASRRGDTEAFF.

The CDR3, as DNA: TGTGCCAGCCAGAAAACAGGTTCCAATTCACCCCTCCACTTT. This encodes CASQKTGSNSPLHF. The chain recombines TRBV2 with TRBJ1-6; D might be TRBD1 (5 bases). The germline V gene has CDR1 SNHLY and CDR2 FYNNEI. Trimming removed 8 bases at V and 7 bases at J, with 15 bases between. The CDR3 runs to 14 residues.

The chain couples TRBV30 to TRBJ1-5; D is unresolved. V was trimmed by 1 base and J by 3 bases, leaving 13 bases between them. The CDR3 is 15 amino acids. CDR1 is GTSNPN, CDR2 SVGIG, per germline (reference sequence). The CDR3 spells CAWSAGSTPNQPQHF. DNA for the CDR3: TGTGCCTGGAGTGCGGGATCAACCCCCAATCAGCCCCAGCATTTT.

The V and J genes are TRBV5-4 and TRBJ1-6; 8 bases are a match to TRBD1. Unmatched junction bases numbered 6, after V lost 2 bases and J lost 5 bases. Germline CDR1 is SGHNT and CDR2 is YYREEE (reference sequence). The CDR3 consists of 16 residues. CDR3 sequence reads: CASSFRTGMDNSPLHF. The CDR3 DNA sequence: TGTGCCAGCAGCTTTCGGACAGGGATGGATAATTCACCCCTCCACTTT.

This chain connects TRBV10-3 to TRBJ2-7, with 10 nucleotides matching TRBD1. The CDR3 is 15 residues long. V lost 4 bases, J lost 0 bases, and 3 bases stayed unmatched. Germline CDR1 reads ENHRY; CDR2 reads SYGVKD. The CDR3 nucleotides are TGTGCCATCAGTGCCCGGGACAGGGGCTCCTACGAGCAGTACTTC. Translating it yields CAISARDRGSYEQYF.

This chain uses TRBV5-1 with TRBJ1-1; D is unresolved. CDR3 length: 14 residues. V lost 4 bases and J 7 bases, leaving 17 bases between the germline ends. Germline V gene lookup returns CDR1 SGHRS and CDR2 YFSETQ. CDR3 amino acids: CASSAAGSRLEAFF. The DNA for the CDR3 is TGCGCCAGCAGCGCCGCGGGAAGTAGACTTGAAGCTTTCTTT.

The CDR3 DNA sequence: TGTGCCAGCAGAGACCCGACAGGGCTTGGGGGTTTCTTT. It encodes CASRDPTGLGGFF. The gene calls are TRBV6-5 and TRBJ1-1; TRBD1 agrees at 7 bases. After removal of 6 bases from V and 13 bases from J, the junction contained 14 bases not matched to a gene. Germline V CDR1 and CDR2: MNHEY, SVGAGI. CDR3 length: 13 amino acids.